Listed here are 14 T cell receptor beta chains from one sample, sequenced in a study of blood T cell repertoires in COVID-19. Sequencing used immunoSEQ multiplex PCR; TCRdb keeps in-frame clones, though not all of them. The table has about 160,000 clones, roughly 89% seen once. The sequenced sample was peripheral blood. These receptors were taken from a woman aged 55-70 years who had recovered from COVID-19.

The gene calls are TRBV24-1 and TRBJ1-2; D is perhaps TRBD1 (5 bases). CDR1 is KGHDR and CDR2 is SFDVKD in the germline V gene. The CDR3 covers 14 residues. Trimming pared 5 bases from V and 0 bases from J, leaving 9 bases between. This CDR3 is CATSADSPNYGYTF. The CDR3, as DNA: TGTGCCACCAGTGCTGACAGTCCTAACTATGGCTACACCTTC.

The chain links TRBV4-2 to TRBJ2-4; TRBD2 aligns across 8 bases. V trimming: 0 bases; J trimming: 5 bases; junction bases outside the gene matches: 24. Germline CDR1 reads LGHNA; CDR2 reads YNFKEQ. The CDR3 is 22 residues long. The CDR3 nucleotides are TGTGCCAGCAGCCAAGAACCCCTTAGATCAGGGCGGGGGGCTCATAACCAAAACATTCAGTACTTC. It specifies CASSQEPLRSGRGAHNQNIQYF.

V usage is TRBV30 and J usage is TRBJ2-5; no reliable D call. Germline CDR1 reads GTSNPN; CDR2 reads SVGIG (reference sequence). The CDR3 has 14 amino acids. Trimming pared 0 bases from V and 1 base from J, leaving 9 bases between. Here the CDR3 reads CAWSVSAAQETQYF. The CDR3 nucleotides read TGTGCCTGGAGTGTATCCGCGGCCCAAGAGACCCAGTACTTC. Looking up the rest from reference TRBV30 and TRBJ2-5 gives the full variable domain: SQTIHQWPATLVQPVGSPLSLECTVEGTSNPNLYWYRQAAGRGLQLLFYSVGIGQISSEVPQNLSASRPQDRQFILSSKKLLLSDSGFYLCAWSVSAAQETQYFGPGTRLLVL.

V is TRBV5-1 and J is TRBJ1-2; 7 bases match TRBD1. CDR3 length: 13 residues. In germline, CDR1 is SGHRS, CDR2 YFSETQ. Unmatched junction bases numbered 3, after V lost 4 bases and J lost 3 bases. The CDR3 loop reads CASSHDRDYGYTF. CDR3 nucleotide sequence: TGCGCCAGCAGCCATGACAGGGACTATGGCTACACCTTC.

This clone was seen a few times. The chain joins TRBV6-6 to TRBJ1-6; D unclear. Trimming removed 2 bases at V and 5 bases at J, with 13 bases between. The CDR3 runs 16 residues. Germline CDR1 reads MNHNY; CDR2 reads SVGAGI (reference sequence). CDR3 bases: TGTGCCAGCAGTTACGCCCAGGCCAAAAATAATTCACCCCTCCACTTT. Amino acids: CASSYAQAKNNSPLHF.

This chain connects TRBV25-1 to TRBJ1-1, with unresolved D. Germline V gene lookup returns CDR1 MGHDK and CDR2 SYGVNS. This CDR3 is 13 amino acids long. Between the trimmed V and J ends, which lost 6 bases and 5 bases, there was a span of 13 bases. The CDR3 nucleotides are TGTGCCAGCAGCTTAGGTGGGGAGACTGAAGCTTTCTTT. This encodes CASSLGGETEAFF.

The chain couples TRBV19 to TRBJ2-1, with 7 bases lining up with TRBD1. The CDR3 loop spans 15 amino acids. V dropped 2 bases and J dropped 4; count of bases not matched to a gene: 5. Germline assignment: CDR1 LNHDA and CDR2 SQIVND (reference sequence). The CDR3, as DNA: TGTGCCAGTAGTATACGAAGGGGGCTGTACAATGAGCAGTTCTTC. Translation: CASSIRRGLYNEQFF.

The V and J genes are TRBV7-9 and TRBJ1-1, with D hard to call. Germline V gene sequence: CDR1 SEHNR, CDR2 FQNEAQ (reference sequence). This CDR3 region has 13 residues. V was trimmed by 3 bases and J by 5 bases, leaving 10 bases between them. The CDR3 DNA is TGTGCCAGCAGCTTCACCCTCGGGACTGAAGCTTTCTTT. Translation gives CASSFTLGTEAFF.

This clone was detected once. The chain employs TRBV4-2 and TRBJ2-3, with 8 bases lining up with TRBD2. Trimming removed 1 base from V and 2 bases from J; junction bases left unmatched: 5. Looked up from germline, CDR1 is LGHNA and CDR2 is YNFKEQ. The CDR3 runs 16 residues. The CDR3 DNA follows: TGTGCCAGCAGCCAAGCGGGGGGGCCTTACACAGATACGCAGTATTTT. Encoded protein: CASSQAGGPYTDTQYF.

V gene TRBV7-2 combines with J gene TRBJ2-1; TRBD2 agrees at 7 bases. V lost 5 bases to trimming and J lost 2 bases; unmatched junction nucleotides: 6. Germline V gene sequence: CDR1 SGHTA, CDR2 FQGNSA. The CDR3 spans 15 residues. CDR3 in DNA: TGTGCCAGCAGCACAATAGCGGGTCCCTACAATGAGCAGTTCTTC. Residues: CASSTIAGPYNEQFF.

The gene calls are TRBV7-9 and TRBJ2-7, with D perhaps TRBD1 (5 bases). The CDR3 consists of 13 residues. V lost 1 base and J lost 4, with 8 bases in between. CDR1 and CDR2 from the germline V gene are SEHNR and FQNEAQ (reference sequence). CDR3 bases: TGTGCCAGCAGCTTAGGGGCAGGGTACGAGCAGTACTTC. Its translation is CASSLGAGYEQYF.

This chain connects TRBV28 to TRBJ1-6, with D possibly matching TRBD1 (5 bases). Between the trimmed V and J ends, which lost 7 bases and 4 bases, there was a span of 20 bases. The CDR3 spans 17 residues. In germline, CDR1 is MDHEN, CDR2 SYDVKM. CDR3: CASIAQGGARYNSPLHF. The DNA for the CDR3 is TGTGCCAGCATCGCCCAGGGCGGGGCAAGGTATAATTCACCCCTCCACTTT.

This clone occurred once. The gene calls are TRBV19 and TRBJ2-7; tentative D call: TRBD2 (6 bases). From germline, CDR1 is LNHDA and CDR2 SQIVND (reference sequence). The CDR3 is 14 amino acids. Trimming took 6 bases from V and 5 from J, leaving 17 bases between them. The CDR3 coding sequence is TGTGCCAGTAGGACGACTAGTTTTGACCACGAGCAGTACTTC. Amino acid sequence: CASRTTSFDHEQYF.

This chain uses TRBV6-5 with TRBJ1-6, with a weak D call TRBD1 (5 bases). The ends were cut back, 0 bases at V and 13 bases at J, with 10 bases in the middle. This CDR3 spans 13 amino acids. In germline, CDR1 is MNHEY, CDR2 SVGAGI. In DNA form, the CDR3 reads TGTGCCAGCAGTTACTCCAGGGTTTCCCCCCTCCACTTT. As protein: CASSYSRVSPLHF.